The 10 T cell receptor beta chains in this list originate from one sample, sequenced in a study of Ad26.COV2.S vaccination and SARS-CoV-2 variants (dated by TCRdb to about 2021). What the treatment or condition label conveys for this sample: 19 received Ad26.COV2.S at low or high dose, single or two shots; about 5 received placebo; per-sample allocation not given. For vaccine and placebo recipients, repertoires were sequenced using samples collected on day 63 after the first injection. Libraries were made using the immunoSEQ multiplex PCR assay. Sourced from immuneACCESS, this table was stored by TCRdb with only in-frame sequences that have V and J called. A share of the clones is absent; for the studies checked, an unresolved V gene accounts for under half, and the remainder has no known explanation. This sample comprises 350,000 to 550,000 clones, roughly nine tenths of them detected only once. The top ten clones comprise 2.5% of the sample.

The sample here was peripheral blood, taken in a trial of Ad26.COV2.S vaccine versus placebo. These receptors were collected from a person between 18 and 59 years old who received the Ad26.COV2.S COVID-19 vaccine or a placebo.

This chain connects TRBV18 to TRBJ2-1; 15 bases map to TRBD2. This CDR3 comprises 16 residues. V was pared by 2 bases and J by 4 bases, with 0 bases of the junction left unmatched. Germline lookup yields CDR1 KGHSH and CDR2 LQKENI. The CDR3 DNA reads TGTGCCAGCTCACCAGGGACTAGCGGGAGGTACAATGAGCAGTTCTTC. Its protein product is CASSPGTSGRYNEQFF.

The genes are TRBV2 and TRBJ2-4; TRBD2 agrees at 8 bases. The CDR3 contains 13 residues. Germline assignment: CDR1 SNHLY and CDR2 FYNNEI. V lost 5 bases and J lost 9; bases outside the gene matches: 6. The CDR3 DNA is TGTGCCAGCAGTCCACGGCGGGAGGTCATTCAGTACTTC. Translation gives CASSPRREVIQYF.

The chain employs TRBV9 and TRBJ2-6; no clear D gene. Germline V gene sequence: CDR1 SGDLS, CDR2 YYNGEE. The CDR3 extends over 15 amino acids. The V end was cut by 4 bases, the J end by 0 bases, with 8 bases between. This CDR3 is CASSPTPSGANVLTF. The CDR3 coding sequence is TGTGCCAGCAGCCCTACACCCTCTGGGGCCAACGTCCTGACTTTC.

The chain is built from TRBV12-3 or TRBV12-4 and TRBJ2-7, with a weak D call TRBD1 (6 bases). Trimming pared 6 bases from V and 3 bases from J, leaving 9 bases between. The CDR3 is 12 residues long. The CDR3 is CASSEQGYEQYF. Here the CDR3 DNA reads TGTGCCAGCAGCGAACAGGGCTACGAGCAGTACTTC.

The chain employs TRBV30 and TRBJ1-2, with D uncertain. CDR1 is GTSNPN, CDR2 SVGIG, per germline (reference sequence). Trimming shortened V by 2 bases and J by 8 bases, and 12 bases separated the two germline ends. This CDR3 comprises 12 residues. The CDR3 region is CAWSLQHGGYTF. The CDR3 DNA is TGTGCCTGGAGTCTCCAACACGGCGGCTACACCTTC.

The V and J genes are TRBV19 and TRBJ1-1, with 7 bases identical to TRBD1. The V and J ends lost 3 bases and 4 bases, in that order; junction bases with no gene match: 8. The CDR3 sequence is 15 residues long. The germline V gene has CDR1 LNHDA and CDR2 SQIVND (reference sequence). The CDR3 sequence is CASSIWRGQVTEAFF. Here the CDR3 DNA reads TGTGCCAGTAGTATTTGGAGGGGGCAAGTCACTGAAGCTTTCTTT. Supplemented by reference TRBV19 and TRBJ1-1, the full variable domain reads DGGITQSPKYLFRKEGQNVTLSCEQNLNHDAMYWYRQDPGQGLRLIYYSQIVNDFQKGDIAEGYSVSREKKESFPLTVTSAQKNPTAFYLCASSIWRGQVTEAFFGQGTRLTVV.

Only one count was recorded for this clone. The chain carries TRBV6-5 and TRBJ2-7; no definite D call. Germline V gene sequence: CDR1 MNHEY, CDR2 SVGAGI. The germline V and J ends were trimmed by 7 bases and 6 bases, with 13 bases remaining between them. This CDR3 comprises 12 residues. The CDR3 sequence: CASISPSREQYF. CDR3 coding DNA: TGTGCCAGCATCTCTCCCAGTCGCGAGCAGTACTTC.

The chain links TRBV19 to TRBJ1-5; TRBD1 might be the D (5 bases). V lost 0 bases and J 2 bases, leaving 11 bases between the germline ends. Germline V lookup: CDR1 LNHDA, CDR2 SQIVND (reference sequence). This CDR3 comprises 16 residues. The chain's CDR3 is CASSIDGGSGNQPQHF. CDR3 coding DNA: TGTGCCAGTAGTATAGATGGGGGGTCCGGCAATCAGCCCCAGCATTTT.

V gene TRBV2 combines with J gene TRBJ1-2; D is uncertain. The CDR3 totals 12 residues. Per the germline V gene, CDR1 is SNHLY and CDR2 is FYNNEI. The V and J ends lost 8 bases and 5 bases respectively, with 12 bases between them. The CDR3, as DNA: TGTGCCAGCGGGCCCCCGGAGTATGGCTACACCTTC. Protein sequence: CASGPPEYGYTF.

The rearrangement joins TRBV5-4 to TRBJ1-2, with a weak D call TRBD1 (5 bases). Germline V gives CDR1 SGHNT, CDR2 YYREEE (reference sequence). Trimming removed 2 bases at V and 7 bases at J, with 18 bases between. The CDR3 sequence is 15 residues long. In DNA, the CDR3 is TGTGCCAGCAGCTTAACCGGGACTTCGGGACTTGGCTACACCTTC. It is translated as CASSLTGTSGLGYTF.